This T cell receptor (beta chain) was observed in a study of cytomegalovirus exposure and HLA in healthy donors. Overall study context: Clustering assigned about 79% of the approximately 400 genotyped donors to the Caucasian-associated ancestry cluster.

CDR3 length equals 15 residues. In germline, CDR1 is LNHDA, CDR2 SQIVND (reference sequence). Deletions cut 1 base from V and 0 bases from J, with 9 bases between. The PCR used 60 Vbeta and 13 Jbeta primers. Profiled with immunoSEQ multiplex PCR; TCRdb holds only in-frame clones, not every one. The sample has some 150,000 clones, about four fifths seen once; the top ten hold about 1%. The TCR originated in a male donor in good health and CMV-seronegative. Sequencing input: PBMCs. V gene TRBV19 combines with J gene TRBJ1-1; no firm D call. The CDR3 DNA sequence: TGTGCCAGTAGTATAGTCCCAGACATGAACACTGAAGCTTTCTTT. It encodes CASSIVPDMNTEAFF. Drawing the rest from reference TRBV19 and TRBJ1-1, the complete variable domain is DGGITQSPKYLFRKEGQNVTLSCEQNLNHDAMYWYRQDPGQGLRLIYYSQIVNDFQKGDIAEGYSVSREKKESFPLTVTSAQKNPTAFYLCASSIVPDMNTEAFFGQGTRLTVV.